These 6 T cell receptor beta chains originate from one sample sequenced in a study of blood T cell repertoires in COVID-19. Clones were read by immunoSEQ multiplex PCR, and TCRdb kept only the in-frame ones, dropping some. The data hold 140,000 or so clones, with roughly nine tenths observed a single time. The sample was peripheral blood. All receptors derive from a human donor in a cohort sampled during active COVID-19.

The V and J genes are TRBV19 and TRBJ1-6; TRBD1 matches at 8 bases. The V gene end was trimmed by 0 bases and the J gene end by 10 bases; junction bases not matched to a gene: 5. Germline V gene lookup returns CDR1 LNHDA and CDR2 SQIVND (reference sequence). The CDR3 runs to 15 residues. The CDR3 DNA reads TGTGCCAGTAGTATAGATAGGACAGGGTACTCACCCCTCCACTTT. It translates to CASSIDRTGYSPLHF.

DNA of the CDR3: TGCAGTGCTAGTTCGGTACGGGACAGGGCCGACAACGGGCAGTTCTTC. Amino acids: CSASSVRDRADNGQFF. This chain connects TRBV20-1 to TRBJ2-1; 9 bases are shared with TRBD1. Trimming took 3 bases from V and 12 from J; bases not matched to a gene: 18. Germline V gives CDR1 DFQATT, CDR2 SNEGSKA (reference sequence). This CDR3 spans 16 amino acids.

The chain recombines TRBV3-1 (or the pseudogene TRBV3-2) with TRBJ1-6; TRBD1 is a possible D gene (6 bases). The CDR3 has 16 residues. V shed 2 bases and J shed 7 bases, with 15 bases lying between them. The germline V gene has CDR1 LGHDT and CDR2 YNNKEL (reference sequence). CDR3 loop: CASSQLPTGLNSPLHF. CDR3 coding DNA: TGTGCCAGCAGCCAACTCCCTACAGGGCTGAATTCACCCCTCCACTTT.

The chain joins TRBV5-1 to TRBJ1-1; the D gene is possibly TRBD1 (5 bases). Trimming took off 5 bases at V and 0 bases at J, with 11 bases between the two ends. The CDR3 runs to 14 residues. The V gene's germline CDR1 is SGHRS and CDR2 YFSETQ. For the CDR3, the DNA is TGCGCCAGCAGTCCCGACAGCATGAACACTGAAGCTTTCTTT. Translation gives CASSPDSMNTEAFF.

In nucleotides, the CDR3 is TGTGCCAGCAGCCAACAAAGGACAGGGGTTAATGAGCAGTTCTTC. Translation gives CASSQQRTGVNEQFF. This chain connects TRBV9 to TRBJ2-1; 9 bases are a match to TRBD1. The CDR3 has 15 residues. V shed 4 bases and J 7 bases; nucleotides not matched to a gene: 9. The germline V gene encodes CDR1 SGDLS and CDR2 YYNGEE.

This chain joins TRBV19 and TRBJ2-3, with a possible D match to TRBD1 (6 bases). This CDR3 contains 16 residues. Per the germline V gene, CDR1 is LNHDA and CDR2 is SQIVND (reference sequence). Trimming removed 0 bases from V and 0 bases from J, with 10 bases in between. The CDR3 sequence: CASSIDGQSSTDTQYF. CDR3 in DNA: TGTGCCAGTAGTATAGACGGACAGTCTAGCACAGATACGCAGTATTTT.